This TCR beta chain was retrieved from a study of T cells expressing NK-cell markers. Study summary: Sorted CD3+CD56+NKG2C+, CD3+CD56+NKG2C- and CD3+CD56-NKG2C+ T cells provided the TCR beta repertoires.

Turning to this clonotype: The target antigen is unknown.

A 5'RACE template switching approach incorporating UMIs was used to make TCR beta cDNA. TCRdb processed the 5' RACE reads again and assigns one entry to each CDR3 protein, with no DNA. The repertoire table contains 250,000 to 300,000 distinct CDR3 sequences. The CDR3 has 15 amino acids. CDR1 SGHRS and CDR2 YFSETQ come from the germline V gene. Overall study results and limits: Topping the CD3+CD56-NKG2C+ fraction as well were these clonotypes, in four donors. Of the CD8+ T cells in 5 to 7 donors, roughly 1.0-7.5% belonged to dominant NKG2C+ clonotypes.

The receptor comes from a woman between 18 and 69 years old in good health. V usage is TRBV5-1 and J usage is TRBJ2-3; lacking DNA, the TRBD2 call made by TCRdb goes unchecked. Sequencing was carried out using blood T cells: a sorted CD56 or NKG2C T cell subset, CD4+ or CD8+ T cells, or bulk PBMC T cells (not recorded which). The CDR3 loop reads CASSPGLGGTDTQYF.